This T cell receptor (beta chain) stems from a study of cytomegalovirus exposure and HLA in healthy donors. Study-level findings and limits: Most TCR sequences were rare, but some public TCRs occurred in many donors. For cytomegalovirus status, the classifier reportedly gave diagnoses with high specificity and sensitivity.

Germline V lookup: CDR1 MGHRA, CDR2 YSYEKL. Between the trimmed V and J ends, which lost 0 bases and 4 bases, there was a span of 6 bases. This CDR3 has 14 residues. Worth noting for this clone: Its target is not known.

Sequenced by immunoSEQ multiplex PCR; TCRdb stores in-frame clones only, minus some. The top ten clones hold 2% to 2.5% of a sample with fewer than 100,000 clones, approximately 90% of them seen once. What was sequenced was PBMCs. The chain joins TRBV4-1 to TRBJ2-2, with a tentative D call TRBD2 (6 bases). This clonotype was sampled from a man aged 25-40 years in good health and CMV-seronegative. In DNA, the CDR3 is TGCGCCAGCAGCCAAGAGGGGGGCACCGGGGAGCTGTTTTTT. It encodes CASSQEGGTGELFF.